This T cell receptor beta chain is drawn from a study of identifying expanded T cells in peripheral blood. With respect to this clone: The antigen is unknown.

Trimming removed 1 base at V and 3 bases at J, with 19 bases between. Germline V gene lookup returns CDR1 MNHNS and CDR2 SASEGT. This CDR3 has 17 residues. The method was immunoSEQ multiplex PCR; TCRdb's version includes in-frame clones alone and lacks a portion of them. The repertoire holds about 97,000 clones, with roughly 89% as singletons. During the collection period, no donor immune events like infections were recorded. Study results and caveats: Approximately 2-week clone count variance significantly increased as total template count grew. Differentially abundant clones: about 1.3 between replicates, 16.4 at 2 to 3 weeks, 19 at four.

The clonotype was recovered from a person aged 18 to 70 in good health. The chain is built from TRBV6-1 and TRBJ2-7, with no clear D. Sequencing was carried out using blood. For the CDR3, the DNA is TGTGCCAGCAGTGAAGTAATGACAACGCAACGAGTCTACGAGCAGTACTTC. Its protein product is CASSEVMTTQRVYEQYF.